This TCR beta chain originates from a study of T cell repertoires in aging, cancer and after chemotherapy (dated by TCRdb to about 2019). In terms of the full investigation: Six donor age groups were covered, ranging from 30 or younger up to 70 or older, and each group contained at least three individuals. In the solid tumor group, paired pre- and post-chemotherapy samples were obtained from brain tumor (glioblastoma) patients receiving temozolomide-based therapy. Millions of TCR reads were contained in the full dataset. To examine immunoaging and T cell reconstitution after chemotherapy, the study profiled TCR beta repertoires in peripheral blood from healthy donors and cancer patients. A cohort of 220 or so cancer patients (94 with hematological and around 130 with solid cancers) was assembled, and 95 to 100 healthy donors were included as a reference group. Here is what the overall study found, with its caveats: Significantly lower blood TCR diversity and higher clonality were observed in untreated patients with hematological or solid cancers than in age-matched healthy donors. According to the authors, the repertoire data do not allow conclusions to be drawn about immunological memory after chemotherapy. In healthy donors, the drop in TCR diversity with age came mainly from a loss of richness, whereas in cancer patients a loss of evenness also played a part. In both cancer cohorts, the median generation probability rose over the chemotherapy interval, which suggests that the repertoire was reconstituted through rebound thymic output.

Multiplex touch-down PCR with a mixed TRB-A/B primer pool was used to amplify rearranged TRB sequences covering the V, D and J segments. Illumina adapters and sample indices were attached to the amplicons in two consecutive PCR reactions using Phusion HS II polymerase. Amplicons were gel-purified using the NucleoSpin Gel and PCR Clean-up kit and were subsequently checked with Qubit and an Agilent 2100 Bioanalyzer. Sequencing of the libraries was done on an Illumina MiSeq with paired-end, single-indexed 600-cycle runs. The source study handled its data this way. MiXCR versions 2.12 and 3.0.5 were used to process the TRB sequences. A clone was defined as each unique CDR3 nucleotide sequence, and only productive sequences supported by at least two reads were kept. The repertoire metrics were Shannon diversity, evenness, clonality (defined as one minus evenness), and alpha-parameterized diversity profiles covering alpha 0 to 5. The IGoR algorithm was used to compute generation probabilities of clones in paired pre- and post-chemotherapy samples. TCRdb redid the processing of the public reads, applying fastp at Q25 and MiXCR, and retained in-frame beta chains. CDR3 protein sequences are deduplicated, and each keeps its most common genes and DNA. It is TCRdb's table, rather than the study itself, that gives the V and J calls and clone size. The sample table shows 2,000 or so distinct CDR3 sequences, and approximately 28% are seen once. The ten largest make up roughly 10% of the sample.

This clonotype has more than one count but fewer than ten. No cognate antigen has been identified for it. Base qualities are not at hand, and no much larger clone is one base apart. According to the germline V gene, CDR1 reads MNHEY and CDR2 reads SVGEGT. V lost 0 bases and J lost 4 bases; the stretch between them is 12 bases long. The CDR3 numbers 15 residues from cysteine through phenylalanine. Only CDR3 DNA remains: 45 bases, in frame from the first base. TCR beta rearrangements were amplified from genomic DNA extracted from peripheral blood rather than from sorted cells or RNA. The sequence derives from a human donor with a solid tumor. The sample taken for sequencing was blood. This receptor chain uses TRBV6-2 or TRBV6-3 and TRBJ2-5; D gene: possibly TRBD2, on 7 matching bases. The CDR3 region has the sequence CASSYSGGAAETQYF. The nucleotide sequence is TGTGCCAGCAGTTACTCTGGGGGGGCCGCAGAGACCCAGTACTTC.